The entry below describes one T cell receptor (beta chain). Produced via immunoSEQ multiplex PCR; TCRdb's table is partial and in-frame only. The repertoire holds under 45,000 clones, with 65% to 85% as singletons. The CDR3 spans 14 residues. Germline assignment: CDR1 LNHDA and CDR2 SQIVND (reference sequence). The V segment lost 6 bases and the J segment 3 bases; nucleotides outside the gene matches: 7. The data stem from a study of blood T cell repertoires in COVID-19. Study-level information: Material from acute and convalescent COVID-19 was sourced from the United States, Italy and Spain.

The specimen sequenced was peripheral blood. The TCR originated in a woman over 75 with active or convalescent COVID-19. The chain is built from TRBV19 and TRBJ2-7; TRBD2 matches 8 bases. The CDR3 region is CASSTSAGGYEQYF. The CDR3 nucleotides read TGTGCCAGTAGCACCTCCGCGGGGGGCTACGAGCAGTACTTC. The full variable domain, its missing parts supplied by reference TRBV19 and TRBJ2-7, is DGGITQSPKYLFRKEGQNVTLSCEQNLNHDAMYWYRQDPGQGLRLIYYSQIVNDFQKGDIAEGYSVSREKKESFPLTVTSAQKNPTAFYLCASSTSAGGYEQYFGPGTRLTVT.